These T cell receptor beta chains were read from a single sample in a study of T cell clonotyping in hematopoietic cell transplantation. Sequencing used immunoSEQ multiplex PCR; TCRdb keeps in-frame clones, though not all of them. The sample holds about 76,000 clones, approximately 95% seen once. The input for sequencing was peripheral blood mononuclear cells, taken before stem cell transplant. These receptors originate from a woman aged 45 to 65 with acute myeloid leukemia. Some clones in this sample may be carry-over from other donors' samples. Both conserved end residues are part of each CDR3. Each record gives: V gene, J gene, D gene, clone size, CDR3 protein, CDR3 DNA. D genes are given only for firm matches. Some rows have no size entry. The others give once, few or many, or a class for an expanded clone.

v_gene: TRBV27; j_gene: TRBJ2-3; d_gene: TRBD2; abundance: .; CDR3aa: CASSLFAREGTDTQYF; CDR3nt: TGTGCCAGCAGTTTATTTGCGCGGGAGGGCACAGATACGCAGTATTTT
v_gene: TRBV29-1; j_gene: TRBJ1-1; d_gene: .; abundance: .; CDR3aa: CSVGLWDTEAFF; CDR3nt: TGCAGCGTGGGGCTGTGGGACACTGAAGCTTTCTTT
v_gene: TRBV28; j_gene: TRBJ1-2; d_gene: .; abundance: .; CDR3aa: CASSIPQRYGYTF; CDR3nt: TGTGCCAGCAGTATCCCCCAGCGCTATGGCTACACCTTC
v_gene: TRBV28; j_gene: TRBJ1-5; d_gene: .; abundance: .; CDR3aa: CASSSISNQPQHF; CDR3nt: TGTGCCAGCAGCAGTATAAGCAATCAGCCCCAGCATTTT
v_gene: TRBV30; j_gene: TRBJ2-5; d_gene: .; abundance: .; CDR3aa: CAWREWGGAVETQYF; CDR3nt: TGTGCCTGGAGGGAATGGGGGGGGGCCGTGGAGACCCAGTACTTC
v_gene: TRBV29-1; j_gene: TRBJ1-1; d_gene: .; abundance: .; CDR3aa: CSVEGRMNTEAFF; CDR3nt: TGCAGCGTTGAAGGGCGGATGAACACTGAAGCTTTCTTT
v_gene: TRBV7-2; j_gene: TRBJ2-1; d_gene: TRBD2; abundance: .; CDR3aa: CASSPLAGGNQYNEQFF; CDR3nt: TGTGCCAGCAGCCCACTAGCGGGGGGAAACCAATACAATGAGCAGTTCTTC
v_gene: TRBV4-1; j_gene: TRBJ1-4; d_gene: .; abundance: .; CDR3aa: CASSQDLGNLGNEKLFF; CDR3nt: TGCGCCAGCAGCCAAGATTTGGGGAATCTAGGTAATGAAAAACTGTTTTTT
v_gene: TRBV5-1; j_gene: TRBJ1-6; d_gene: .; abundance: .; CDR3aa: CASSLARQSSYNSPLHF; CDR3nt: TGCGCCAGCAGCTTGGCCCGACAGAGCTCCTATAATTCACCCCTCCACTTT
v_gene: TRBV2; j_gene: TRBJ2-3; d_gene: .; abundance: once; CDR3aa: CASSMGGWGTDTQYF; CDR3nt: TGTGCCAGCAGTATGGGCGGCTGGGGTACAGATACGCAGTATTTT
v_gene: TRBV2; j_gene: TRBJ1-2; d_gene: .; abundance: .; CDR3aa: CASSEDGYGGYTF; CDR3nt: TGTGCCAGCAGTGAAGACGGGTACGGTGGCTACACCTTC
v_gene: TRBV12-5; j_gene: TRBJ2-7; d_gene: .; abundance: once; CDR3aa: CASGTSYEQYF; CDR3nt: TGTGCTAGTGGTACCTCCTACGAGCAGTACTTC
v_gene: TRBV7-2; j_gene: TRBJ2-2; d_gene: TRBD1; abundance: .; CDR3aa: CASSRHGQGGTGELFF; CDR3nt: TGTGCCAGCAGCCGCCATGGACAGGGCGGCACCGGGGAGCTGTTTTTT
v_gene: TRBV29-1; j_gene: TRBJ2-7; d_gene: TRBD1; abundance: .; CDR3aa: CSVQTGLRPRDEQYF; CDR3nt: TGCAGCGTCCAGACAGGGCTACGTCCGAGGGATGAGCAGTACTTC
v_gene: TRBV6-4; j_gene: TRBJ2-1; d_gene: TRBD2; abundance: .; CDR3aa: CASSREGGSYNEQFF; CDR3nt: TGTGCCAGCAGTCGGGAGGGGGGCTCCTACAATGAGCAGTTCTTC
v_gene: TRBV6-4; j_gene: TRBJ2-1; d_gene: .; abundance: .; CDR3aa: CASSRETYNEQFF; CDR3nt: TGTGCCAGCAGTCGGGAGACTTACAATGAGCAGTTCTTC
v_gene: TRBV29-1; j_gene: TRBJ2-5; d_gene: .; abundance: once; CDR3aa: CSVGPQETQYF; CDR3nt: TGCAGCGTTGGTCCTCAAGAGACCCAGTACTTC
v_gene: TRBV28; j_gene: TRBJ1-5; d_gene: TRBD1; abundance: .; CDR3aa: CASSPPGQGNQPQHF; CDR3nt: TGTGCCAGCAGTCCCCCAGGACAGGGCAATCAGCCCCAGCATTTT
v_gene: TRBV4-2; j_gene: TRBJ2-7; d_gene: .; abundance: once; CDR3aa: CASSQEAGGGYEQYF; CDR3nt: TGTGCCAGCAGCCAAGAAGCCGGGGGTGGGTACGAGCAGTACTTC
v_gene: TRBV30; j_gene: TRBJ1-1; d_gene: TRBD1; abundance: .; CDR3aa: CAWSQGAHTEAFF; CDR3nt: TGTGCCTGGAGTCAGGGGGCTCACACTGAAGCTTTCTTT
v_gene: TRBV7-2; j_gene: TRBJ2-7; d_gene: .; abundance: once; CDR3aa: CASSFPGLNEQYF; CDR3nt: TGTGCCAGCAGCTTTCCAGGGTTGAACGAGCAGTACTTC
v_gene: TRBV27; j_gene: TRBJ2-2; d_gene: .; abundance: .; CDR3aa: CASSLDRGGELFF; CDR3nt: TGTGCCAGCAGTCTGGACAGAGGCGGGGAGCTGTTTTTT
v_gene: TRBV6-1; j_gene: TRBJ1-2; d_gene: .; abundance: .; CDR3aa: CASSERAVGGYTF; CDR3nt: TGTGCCAGCAGTGAAAGGGCAGTTGGTGGCTACACCTTC
v_gene: TRBV5-1; j_gene: TRBJ2-7; d_gene: .; abundance: .; CDR3aa: CASSLDAASDEQYF; CDR3nt: TGCGCCAGCAGCTTGGATGCAGCATCGGACGAGCAGTACTTC
v_gene: TRBV5-1; j_gene: TRBJ2-1; d_gene: TRBD1; abundance: .; CDR3aa: CASSLVGQGVYNEQFF; CDR3nt: TGCGCCAGCAGCTTGGTGGGACAGGGGGTCTACAATGAGCAGTTCTTC
v_gene: TRBV30; j_gene: TRBJ1-2; d_gene: .; abundance: .; CDR3aa: CAWSVSGSGGYTF; CDR3nt: TGTGCCTGGAGTGTTTCAGGGTCGGGCGGCTACACCTTC
v_gene: TRBV28; j_gene: TRBJ1-2; d_gene: .; abundance: once; CDR3aa: CASSLFGVAYGYTF; CDR3nt: TGTGCCAGCAGTTTATTTGGGGTAGCCTATGGCTACACCTTC
v_gene: TRBV2; j_gene: TRBJ2-6; d_gene: .; abundance: .; CDR3aa: CASSVDSGANVLTF; CDR3nt: TGTGCCAGCAGTGTTGACTCTGGGGCCAACGTCCTGACTTTC
v_gene: TRBV30; j_gene: TRBJ2-7; d_gene: TRBD2; abundance: .; CDR3aa: CAWSPTGTSGYEQYF; CDR3nt: TGTGCCTGGAGTCCCACCGGGACTAGCGGTTACGAGCAGTACTTC
v_gene: TRBV7-9; j_gene: TRBJ1-5; d_gene: TRBD1; abundance: .; CDR3aa: CASSLEGTVNQPQHF; CDR3nt: TGTGCCAGCAGCTTAGAGGGGACAGTTAATCAGCCCCAGCATTTT
v_gene: TRBV5-5; j_gene: TRBJ2-5; d_gene: .; abundance: .; CDR3aa: CASSLGGYRQETQYF; CDR3nt: TGTGCCAGCAGCTTGGGTGGATATAGACAAGAGACCCAGTACTTC
v_gene: TRBV6-5; j_gene: TRBJ1-4; d_gene: .; abundance: .; CDR3aa: CASSYGWPNEKLFF; CDR3nt: TGTGCCAGCAGTTACGGGTGGCCTAATGAAAAACTGTTTTTT
v_gene: TRBV5-1; j_gene: TRBJ1-5; d_gene: TRBD1; abundance: .; CDR3aa: CASSWTGAGNQPQHF; CDR3nt: TGCGCCAGCAGTTGGACAGGGGCCGGCAATCAGCCCCAGCATTTT
v_gene: TRBV14; j_gene: TRBJ1-3; d_gene: .; abundance: .; CDR3aa: CASSQSTSARGRNTIYF; CDR3nt: TGTGCCAGCAGCCAATCGACGTCGGCCAGGGGAAGAAACACCATATATTTT
v_gene: TRBV6-5; j_gene: TRBJ1-4; d_gene: .; abundance: .; CDR3aa: CASTFTPNRREKLFF; CDR3nt: TGTGCCAGCACTTTTACACCGAACAGGAGGGAAAAACTGTTTTTT
v_gene: TRBV6-6; j_gene: TRBJ1-3; d_gene: .; abundance: few; CDR3aa: CASTRVSSGNTIYF; CDR3nt: TGTGCCAGCACTCGAGTGAGCTCTGGAAACACCATATATTTT
v_gene: TRBV2; j_gene: TRBJ1-2; d_gene: .; abundance: .; CDR3aa: CASSGEGQGKDYGYTF; CDR3nt: TGTGCCAGCAGTGGAGAGGGCCAGGGAAAGGACTATGGCTACACCTTC
v_gene: TRBV9; j_gene: TRBJ2-6; d_gene: .; abundance: .; CDR3aa: CASSAGRGRGPSGANVLTF; CDR3nt: TGTGCCAGCAGCGCCGGTCGAGGGCGGGGGCCTTCTGGGGCCAACGTCCTGACTTTC
v_gene: TRBV28; j_gene: TRBJ1-5; d_gene: TRBD1; abundance: .; CDR3aa: CASTLTGSGFNSNQPQHF; CDR3nt: TGTGCCAGCACTCTGACAGGGTCGGGTTTTAATAGCAATCAGCCCCAGCATTTT
v_gene: TRBV5-1; j_gene: TRBJ1-1; d_gene: .; abundance: .; CDR3aa: CASSPDVVNTEAFF; CDR3nt: TGCGCCAGCAGCCCGGATGTGGTGAACACTGAAGCTTTCTTT
v_gene: TRBV11-3; j_gene: TRBJ2-2; d_gene: TRBD1; abundance: .; CDR3aa: CASSEGQGASGELFF; CDR3nt: TGTGCCAGCAGCGAGGGACAGGGGGCTTCCGGGGAGCTGTTTTTT
v_gene: TRBV25-1; j_gene: TRBJ2-1; d_gene: TRBD1; abundance: once; CDR3aa: CASRGQLYNEQFF; CDR3nt: TGTGCCAGCAGGGGACAGCTGTACAATGAGCAGTTCTTC
v_gene: TRBV5-1; j_gene: TRBJ2-6; d_gene: .; abundance: .; CDR3aa: CASSLLGRSSGANVLTF; CDR3nt: TGCGCCAGCAGCTTGTTAGGCAGAAGCTCTGGGGCCAACGTCCTGACTTTC
v_gene: TRBV15; j_gene: TRBJ1-2; d_gene: .; abundance: .; CDR3aa: CATSREWGNYGYTF; CDR3nt: TGTGCCACCAGCAGAGAGTGGGGCAACTATGGCTACACCTTC
v_gene: TRBV5-1; j_gene: TRBJ2-7; d_gene: TRBD2; abundance: .; CDR3aa: CASSRETSGTSDEQYF; CDR3nt: TGCGCCAGCAGCCGTGAAACTAGCGGGACTTCGGATGAGCAGTACTTC